This T cell receptor (beta chain) was identified during a study of glioma-infiltrating T cells after dendritic cell vaccination. Study background: Glioblastoma patients came from Phase I and II dendritic cell vaccination trials. Autologous tumor lysate-pulsed dendritic cell vaccination was given between about 2002 and 2012. Study-wide results and limits: The cohort had few patients with full blood and tumor sets.

This clone came up a few times. The antigen is not known. V shed 5 bases and J 9 bases; nucleotides not matched to a gene: 7. CDR1 is MNHEY and CDR2 is SVGAGI in the germline V gene. This CDR3 region has 13 residues. Sequencing was performed with immunoSEQ multiplex PCR; in TCRdb, only in-frame clones are kept and a portion is missing. The sample records about 49,000 clones, 85% being singletons. The chain employs TRBV6-5 and TRBJ1-5; 7 nucleotides match TRBD1. The sample here was blood, taken before dendritic cell vaccination. This receptor was taken from a human donor with glioblastoma. Here the CDR3 DNA reads TGTGCCAGCAGTAGGGACAGTGGTCTGCCCCAGCATTTT. Encoded protein: CASSRDSGLPQHF.